The 17 T cell receptor beta chains below were found in one sample sequenced in a study of blood T cell repertoires in COVID-19. Here immunoSEQ multiplex PCR was the method, and the copy in TCRdb shows in-frame clones only, minus some. Of roughly 200,000 clones listed, 70% to 90% were seen once; the top ten hold 4.9%. Specimen: peripheral blood. Receptors originate from a woman of 80 years or more with acute or convalescent COVID-19.

The V and J genes are TRBV28 and TRBJ2-7, with TRBD2 identical over 8 bases. The CDR3 contains 14 residues. Germline CDR1 reads MDHEN; CDR2 reads SYDVKM. V gave up 8 bases and J gave up 1 base; unmatched junction bases: 7. The CDR3 region is CASRGRNWSYEQYF. CDR3 in DNA: TGTGCCAGCCGCGGGAGGAACTGGTCCTACGAGCAGTACTTC.

The V gene is TRBV24-1, the J gene TRBJ1-2; D perhaps matches TRBD1 (5 bases). Germline loops: CDR1 KGHDR, CDR2 SFDVKD. Trimming stripped 6 bases from V and 4 bases from J, with 8 bases between. CDR3 length: 12 residues. The CDR3 spells CATSTGGYGYTF. For the CDR3, the DNA is TGTGCCACCAGTACGGGGGGCTATGGCTACACCTTC.

This chain links TRBV7-9 with TRBJ2-1, with 7 bases lining up with TRBD1. Germline V gene sequence: CDR1 SEHNR, CDR2 FQNEAQ (reference sequence). The V and J ends lost 1 base and 16 bases, in that order; junction bases with no gene match: 7. The CDR3 contains 12 residues. CDR3 nucleotides: TGTGCCAGCAGCTTAGTCACAGGGGTTGAATTCTTC. As protein: CASSLVTGVEFF.

The CDR3 sequence: CASSPPGQGNEQYF. The CDR3 region has the DNA TGTGCCAGCAGTCCCCCGGGACAGGGTAACGAGCAGTACTTC. V and J are TRBV27 and TRBJ2-7; the match to TRBD1 covers 9 bases. The CDR3 runs to 14 residues. The V gene end was trimmed by 5 bases and the J gene end by 5 bases; junction bases not matched to a gene: 7. CDR1 and CDR2 (germline): MNHEY, SMNVEV (reference sequence).

The chain has TRBV25-1 and TRBJ2-5, with 7 bases lining up with TRBD1. The V gene end was trimmed by 3 bases and the J gene end by 1 base; junction bases not matched to a gene: 8. The V gene's germline CDR1 is MGHDK and CDR2 SYGVNS. The CDR3 runs 16 residues. The CDR3 region has the DNA TGTGCCAGCAGTGAGCCTCACAGGGGCCGCCAAGAGACCCAGTACTTC. Residues: CASSEPHRGRQETQYF.

The chain employs TRBV10-2 and TRBJ2-3; 8 bases map to TRBD2. In germline, CDR1 is WSHSY, CDR2 SAAADI. The CDR3 spans 12 residues. J gave up 4 bases and V 9 bases, and 3 bases lay outside the gene matches. The CDR3 DNA sequence: TGCGCCAGTGGACTAGCCGCAGATACGCAGTATTTT. Translation: CASGLAADTQYF.

Turning to this clone: This sample includes further DNA sequences coding for the same CDR3. The chain employs TRBV11-2 and TRBJ1-2, with D perhaps matching TRBD1 (6 bases). V was pared by 4 bases and J by 6 bases, with 9 bases between. CDR1 and CDR2 (germline): SGHAT, FQNNGV. This CDR3 has 12 amino acids. The CDR3 DNA reads TGTGCCAGCAGCTGGGGGGGCGATGGCTACACCTTC. Translating it yields CASSWGGDGYTF.

The chain recombines TRBV2 with TRBJ1-1; D perhaps matches TRBD1 (6 bases). Germline V lookup: CDR1 SNHLY, CDR2 FYNNEI. Trimming removed 5 bases at V and 8 bases at J, with 18 bases between. The CDR3 contains 14 residues. In nucleotides, the CDR3 is TGTGCCAGCAGTCTAGGGGCAGGGGTCGCCGAAGCTTTCTTT. This codes for CASSLGAGVAEAFF.

This sequence joins TRBV5-8 and TRBJ1-1; 7 positions agree with TRBD1. In germline, CDR1 is SGHTS, CDR2 YDEGEE. This CDR3 is 17 amino acids long. Trimming at V came to 4 bases and at J to 1 base, leaving 13 bases not matched to a gene. The CDR3 loop is CASSRHRGGTTNTEAFF. The CDR3 DNA reads TGTGCCAGCAGCCGTCACAGGGGAGGTACCACGAACACTGAAGCTTTCTTT.

Of note for this clone: At one end, the junction sequence differs from germline, possibly due to a read error. The V gene is TRBV2, the J gene TRBJ2-7; 9 bases are a match to TRBD2. Germline V gene sequence: CDR1 SNHLY, CDR2 FYNNEI. This CDR3 is built from 12 residues. CDR3 bases: TGTGCCGGCAGGCGGGGGGGCGACGAGCAGTACTTC. This codes for CAGRRGGDEQYF.

In its sample, this clone was seen a few times. This chain links TRBV5-1 with TRBJ2-7; 8 nucleotides agree with TRBD2. J gave up 2 bases and V 4 bases, and 5 bases lay outside the gene matches. CDR1 SGHRS and CDR2 YFSETQ come from the germline V gene. The CDR3 spans 14 residues. As DNA, the CDR3 is TGCGCCAGCAGCCTGAGCGGGAGAGCCTACGAGCAGTACTTC. Amino acids: CASSLSGRAYEQYF.

The chain is built from TRBV7-9 and TRBJ1-1, with D uncertain. CDR1 is SEHNR and CDR2 is FQNEAQ in the germline V gene (reference sequence). V lost 1 base to trimming and J lost 1 base, with 16 bases between them. The CDR3 runs 17 residues. The CDR3 loop reads CASSLDRTRTWNTEAFF. The CDR3 region has the DNA TGTGCCAGCAGCTTAGACAGAACTCGGACTTGGAACACTGAAGCTTTCTTT.

The rearrangement uses TRBV3-1 (or the pseudogene TRBV3-2) and TRBJ2-1, with TRBD2 matching 8 bases. V dropped 0 bases and J dropped 7; count of bases not matched to a gene: 8. The CDR3 is 16 residues long. Germline CDR1 is LGHDT and CDR2 is YNNKEL (reference sequence). The CDR3 loop is CASSQDDGRARNEQFF. In DNA, the CDR3 is TGTGCCAGCAGCCAAGACGACGGGAGGGCTCGGAATGAGCAGTTCTTC.

The CDR3 reads CASSLIGRGTEAFF. As DNA, the CDR3 is TGTGCCAGCAGTTTAATTGGCAGGGGGACTGAAGCTTTCTTT. J is TRBJ1-1 and V is TRBV28; 7 nucleotides line up with TRBD1. With V trimmed by 2 bases and J by 5 bases, 5 bases remained unmatched. This CDR3 is 14 amino acids long. CDR1 and CDR2 from the germline V gene are MDHEN and SYDVKM.

The rearrangement joins TRBV18 to TRBJ2-1; the match to TRBD2 covers 9 bases. The CDR3 has 16 amino acids. J lost 5 bases, V lost 1 base, and 6 bases had no gene match. Germline V gives CDR1 KGHSH, CDR2 LQKENI. CDR3 amino acids: CASSPLSGSRDNEQFF. The DNA of the CDR3 is TGTGCCAGCTCACCACTTAGCGGGAGTAGGGACAATGAGCAGTTCTTC.

This chain connects TRBV11-2 to TRBJ2-7; a possible D gene is TRBD2 (6 bases). Germline V gene lookup returns CDR1 SGHAT and CDR2 FQNNGV. Trimming removed 5 bases from V and 2 bases from J, with 16 bases in between. The length of the CDR3 is 15 residues. CDR3 in amino acids: CASSMGRGQTYEQYF. The CDR3 DNA reads as TGTGCCAGCAGCATGGGGCGGGGCCAGACCTACGAGCAGTACTTC.

The chain recombines TRBV27 with TRBJ2-3, with 9 bases lining up with TRBD2. Per germline, CDR1 MNHEY and CDR2 SMNVEV (reference sequence). Trimming took 5 bases from V and 3 from J; bases not matched to a gene: 9. CDR3 length equals 16 residues. The CDR3 coding sequence is TGTGCCAGCAGTAGCAATAGCGGGAGCCTTACAGATACGCAGTATTTT. Translated: CASSSNSGSLTDTQYF.